These T cell receptor beta chains were read from a single sample in a study of T cell repertoires in cytomegalovirus infection. TCRdb fed the reads into MiXCR, producing one record per CDR3 protein. The sample has roughly 630,000 distinct CDR3 sequences, approximately 24% seen once. Sequencing used CD8+ T cells from PBMCs. These receptors were collected from a human donor in good health (CMV status not recorded). Some clones in this sample may be carry-over from other donors' samples. Both conserved end residues are part of each CDR3. A D gene is named only where the DNA matches it firmly. Clone size, where shown, is once, few, many, or a class for clones that have expanded.

>TRBV7-9|NA|TRBJ1-1|TRBD1
CASSSTRTGPIEAFF
TGTGCCAGCAGCTCAACCCGGACAGGGCCAATTGAAGCTTTCTTT
>TRBV6-8|once|TRBJ2-5|TRBD2
CANSQTSGGHPLQETQYF
TGTGCCAACAGTCAGACTAGCGGGGGCCATCCCCTCCAAGAGACCCAGTACTTC
>TRBV29-1|few|TRBJ2-5|TRBD2
CSVDGLAGDVITPETQYF
TGCAGCGTCGACGGACTAGCGGGGGATGTAATCACCCCAGAGACCCAGTACTTC
>TRBV27|NA|TRBJ2-3|TRBD2
CASSFTTSGGTDTQYF
TGTGCCAGCAGTTTCACGACTAGCGGGGGCACAGATACGCAGTATTTT
>TRBV19|NA|TRBJ2-3|NA
CASSLDYIGDTQYF
TGTGCCAGTTCCTTGGATTATATAGGAGATACGCAGTATTTT
>TRBV7-2|many|TRBJ1-5|NA
CASSPVGHQPQHF
TGTGCCAGCAGCCCAGTGGGACATCAGCCCCAGCATTTT
>TRBV6-4|NA|TRBJ2-1|TRBD1
CASSDSGQQQFF
TGTGCCAGCAGTGACTCGGGACAGCAGCAGTTCTTC
>TRBV7-9|NA|TRBJ2-7|TRBD1
CATRPPTGPSYEQYF
TGTGCCACCAGACCGCCGACAGGGCCATCCTACGAGCAGTACTTC
>TRBV6-2/TRBV6-3|few|TRBJ2-1|NA
CASSLGGLPFF
TGTGCCAGCAGTTTGGGGGGACTTCCGTTCTTC
>TRBV7-6|many|TRBJ1-1|NA
CASSSDRNTEAFF
TGTGCCAGCAGCTCGGACAGAAACACTGAAGCTTTCTTT
>TRBV5-6|few|TRBJ2-3|NA
CASWVWGTDTQYF
TGTGCCAGCTGGGTTTGGGGCACAGATACGCAGTATTTT
>TRBV28|few|TRBJ2-3|NA
CASSDLEGGTTDTQYF
TGTGCCAGCAGTGACTTAGAAGGGGGAACCACAGATACGCAGTATTTT
>TRBV7-6|many|TRBJ2-2|NA
CASSLKPQGNTGELFF
TGTGCCAGCAGCTTAAAACCCCAAGGCAACACCGGGGAGCTGTTTTTT
>TRBV20-1|few|TRBJ1-6|NA
CSARPGYYNSPLHF
TGCAGTGCTAGACCGGGCTACTATAATTCACCCCTCCACTTT
>TRBV7-6|many|TRBJ1-1|NA
CASQARGENTEAFF
TGTGCCAGCCAGGCTAGGGGAGAGAACACTGAAGCTTTCTTT
>TRBV10-3|many|TRBJ2-1|TRBD2
CATRFGTSGGHLYNEQFF
TGTGCCACCCGATTTGGGACTAGCGGGGGCCACCTCTACAATGAGCAGTTCTTC
>TRBV5-4|NA|TRBJ2-1|NA
CASRERYNEQFF
TGTGCCAGCAGGGAGCGGTACAATGAGCAGTTCTTC
>TRBV13|NA|TRBJ1-5|TRBD1
CASSLRGGGAGQPQHF
TGTGCCAGCAGCCTCAGGGGAGGGGGCGCGGGTCAGCCCCAGCATTTT
>TRBV13|few|TRBJ2-1|NA
CASQTDDNEQFF
TGTGCCAGCCAGACGGATGACAATGAGCAGTTCTTC
>TRBV7-6|NA|TRBJ1-5|NA
CASSLVSGRNQPQHF
TGTGCCAGCAGCTTAGTATCTGGTCGGAATCAGCCCCAGCATTTT
>TRBV12-5|NA|TRBJ2-2|NA
CASSGGPSTGELFF
TGTGCTAGTTCGGGCGGCCCGTCAACCGGGGAGCTGTTTTTT
>TRBV7-8|many|TRBJ2-6|TRBD1
CASSLLTGSVNVLTF
TGTGCCAGCAGCTTACTGACAGGGAGTGTCAACGTCCTGACTTTC
>TRBV7-2|many|TRBJ2-3|TRBD2
CASSLNPGLVVDTQYF
TGTGCCAGCAGCTTAAACCCTGGACTAGTGGTAGATACGCAGTATTTT
>TRBV19|few|TRBJ1-5|TRBD1
CASRQGRYSNQPQHF
TGTGCCAGCCGACAGGGGAGATATAGCAATCAGCCCCAGCATTTT
>TRBV14|NA|TRBJ1-1|NA
CASSARETEYTEAFF
TGTGCCAGCAGCGCTAGGGAGACCGAATACACTGAAGCTTTCTTT
>TRBV29-1|NA|TRBJ2-7|TRBD1
CSARGQGAEYEQYF
TGCAGCGCCAGGGGACAGGGGGCGGAGTACGAGCAGTACTTC
>TRBV6-1|NA|TRBJ2-3|NA
CASSELGGVGTDTQYF
TGTGCCAGCAGTGAATTGGGGGGAGTAGGGACAGATACGCAGTATTTT
>TRBV28|NA|TRBJ2-5|NA
CVSSLAGHEETQYF
TGTGTCAGCAGTCTTGCAGGGCATGAAGAGACCCAGTACTTC
>TRBV7-8|many|TRBJ2-3|NA
CASSLTGADGTQYF
TGTGCCAGCAGCCTCACGGGGGCCGACGGTACGCAGTATTTT
>TRBV7-6|many|TRBJ2-7|TRBD1
CASSLAGQAHEQYF
TGTGCCAGCAGCTTAGCTGGACAGGCCCACGAGCAGTACTTC
>TRBV20-1|NA|TRBJ1-4|NA
CSARDGKTNEKLFF
TGCAGTGCTAGAGACGGGAAAACTAATGAAAAACTGTTTTTT
>TRBV6-2/TRBV6-3|NA|TRBJ2-1|TRBD1
CASSYLQGPNNEQFF
TGTGCCAGCAGTTACCTACAGGGGCCTAACAATGAGCAGTTCTTC
>TRBV6-5|once|TRBJ2-2|NA
CASSYAHGQEGNTGEQFF
TGTGCCAGCAGTTACGCTCATGGACAGGAGGGGAACACTGGGGAGCAGTTTTTT